This TCR beta chain was identified during a study of CD8 T cells in ankylosing spondylitis. General study findings and limits: It was reported that disease-linked clones were significantly enriched in matched ankylosing spondylitis synovial fluid. For ankylosing spondylitis blood, a TCR beta motif of 8 or 9 highly homologous variants appeared characteristic.

This CDR3 comprises 13 residues. Per the germline V gene, CDR1 is LGHDT and CDR2 is YNNKEL (reference sequence). V was trimmed by 4 bases and J by 4 bases, leaving 9 bases between them. This clonotype appeared many times. Its antigen is not identified. TCRdb fed the 5' RACE reads into MiXCR, producing one record per CDR3 protein. Of hundreds of thousands of distinct CDR3 sequences in the sample, more than 20% are singletons; the top ten hold 3.5%. J is TRBJ2-3 and V is TRBV3-1; D unresolved. Specimen: blood, either unsorted or a sorted T cell fraction (not recorded which). This TCR was sampled from a female donor with ankylosing spondylitis or in good health (not recorded which). The CDR3, as DNA: TGTGCCAGCAGCCCCCCAGGAGCAGATACGCAGTATTTT. Translation gives CASSPPGADTQYF.